Listed here are 21 T cell receptor beta chains from one sample, sequenced in a study of T-cell memory formation after mild COVID-19. TCRdb re-derived calls from the 5' RACE reads in MiXCR, one entry per CDR3 protein. Of about 320,000 distinct CDR3 sequences listed, 13% to 15% are singletons. Sequenced input: PBMCs or a T cell subset sorted from them (not recorded which). The receptors were sampled from a man between 18 and 29 years old who had mild COVID-19 (a few samples of this study predate the infection). Cell type and time point are not known.

This clonotype was found a few times. The chain joins TRBV7-9 to TRBJ1-2, with D perhaps matching TRBD1 (5 bases). V was shortened by 5 bases and J by 0 bases, with 16 bases between the two germline ends. The V gene's germline CDR1 is SEHNR and CDR2 FQNEAQ (reference sequence). This CDR3 is 16 amino acids long. The CDR3 DNA follows: TGTGCCAGCAGCCGTTCCGGGGCCGGTACTAACTATGGCTACACCTTC. This encodes CASSRSGAGTNYGYTF.

This clonotype was counted only a few times. This chain connects TRBV20-1 to TRBJ2-1; TRBD2 aligns across 8 bases. The CDR3 runs to 14 residues. V lost 6 bases to trimming and J lost 4 bases; unmatched junction nucleotides: 8. The V gene's germline CDR1 is DFQATT and CDR2 SNEGSKA (reference sequence). The CDR3 DNA sequence: TGCAGTGCCCTACCTAGCGGGTATTACAATGAGCAGTTCTTC. Encoded protein: CSALPSGYYNEQFF.

This clonotype was seen many times. The CDR3 region has the DNA TGTGCCAGCAGCCCCCAATCCGGGACCCACCCCGGGGAGCTGTTTTTT. Translating gives CASSPQSGTHPGELFF. The rearrangement uses TRBV7-8 and TRBJ2-2; either TRBD1 or TRBD2 may supply D (5 bases each). Germline V gene lookup returns CDR1 SGHVS and CDR2 FQNEAQ. This CDR3 has 16 amino acids. The V and J ends lost 5 bases and 6 bases respectively, with 19 bases between them.

This clonotype was seen repeatedly, ten times or more. The CDR3 spells CSATGQIYGYTF. In DNA, the CDR3 is TGCAGTGCCACGGGACAGATCTATGGCTACACCTTC. The chain employs TRBV20-1 and TRBJ1-2; the match to TRBD1 covers 7 bases. The CDR3 loop spans 12 amino acids. Germline CDR1 and CDR2: DFQATT and SNEGSKA (reference sequence). V gave up 6 bases and J gave up 4 bases; unmatched junction bases: 5.

The chain joins TRBV3-1 to TRBJ1-2; D gene uncertain. In germline, CDR1 is LGHDT, CDR2 YNNKEL (reference sequence). The V end lost 2 bases, the J end lost 0 bases, and 7 bases lay between the germline ends. This CDR3 has 14 amino acids. DNA of the CDR3: TGTGCCAGCAGCCAATTGTCCGCTAACTATGGCTACACCTTC. This translates into CASSQLSANYGYTF.

This clonotype was seen more than once but under ten times. The chain uses TRBV7-9 and TRBJ2-1; D is possibly TRBD2 (5 bases). CDR3 size: 16 residues. From germline, CDR1 is SEHNR and CDR2 FQNEAQ (reference sequence). Trimming pared 5 bases from V and 6 bases from J, leaving 20 bases between. The DNA of the CDR3 is TGTGCCAGCAGCCCCCCTACTAGGGTTTATGGCAATGAGCAGTTCTTC. The encoded protein is CASSPPTRVYGNEQFF.

The chain joins TRBV4-1 to TRBJ2-2, with D perhaps TRBD2 (7 bases). This CDR3 comprises 15 residues. Germline CDR1 is MGHRA and CDR2 is YSYEKL. Trimming left V 3 bases short and J 5 bases short, with 13 bases between. The CDR3 here is CASSQGGAGTGELFF. CDR3 coding DNA: TGCGCCAGCAGCCAGGGGGGGGCCGGTACCGGGGAGCTGTTTTTT.

There are a few counts of this clonotype. This chain connects TRBV27 to TRBJ2-7, with D hard to call. CDR1 is MNHEY and CDR2 is SMNVEV in the germline V gene (reference sequence). This CDR3 spans 12 amino acids. V lost 5 bases, J lost 6 bases, and 11 bases lay in between. CDR3 protein: CASSPPGREQYF. The CDR3 coding sequence is TGTGCCAGCAGTCCTCCGGGTCGCGAGCAGTACTTC.

About this clonotype itself: A much larger clone sits a single nucleotide away, making a read error possible. This chain joins TRBV11-2 and TRBJ1-5, with D tentatively TRBD1 (5 bases). V lost 5 bases and J 6 bases, leaving 11 bases between the germline ends. This CDR3 contains 13 residues. Germline loops: CDR1 SGHAT, CDR2 FQNNGV. The CDR3 region has the DNA TGTGCCAGCAGCCTGGACACTACTCAGCCCCAGCATTTT. This gives the protein CASSLDTTQPQHF. The variable domain in full, completed from reference TRBV11-2 and TRBJ1-5, reads EAGVAQSPRYKIIEKRQSVAFWCNPISGHATLYWYQQILGQGPKLLIQFQNNGVVDDSQLPKDRFSAERLKGVDSTLKIQPAKLEDSAVYLCASSLDTTQPQHFGDGTRLSIL.

V usage is TRBV6-2 or TRBV6-3 and J usage is TRBJ2-3; no clear D gene. Trimming took off 6 bases at V and 2 bases at J, with 6 bases between the two ends. This CDR3 is 12 amino acids long. CDR1 is MNHEY, CDR2 SVGEGT, per germline. For the CDR3, the DNA is TGTGCCAGCAGAAAAGCCACAGATACGCAGTATTTT. The encoded protein is CASRKATDTQYF.

This clonotype was detected only a few times. The genes are TRBV29-1 and TRBJ1-3; D gene ambiguous. The CDR3 spans 13 residues. Trimming cost V 2 bases and J 2 bases, with 7 bases left between them. CDR1 is SQVTM, CDR2 ANQGSEA, per germline. CDR3 protein: CSVEPETGNTIYF. DNA for the CDR3: TGCAGCGTTGAACCCGAGACTGGAAACACCATATATTTT.

This clonotype was seen more than once but under ten times. The chain carries TRBV4-1 and TRBJ2-2; a possible D gene is TRBD1 (5 bases). Trimming took 2 bases from V and 7 from J, leaving 11 bases between them. This CDR3 has 14 residues. Germline V gene sequence: CDR1 MGHRA, CDR2 YSYEKL. CDR3 in DNA: TGCGCCAGCAGCCAACCAGGGCAGGGCGGGGAGCTGTTTTTT. Translation: CASSQPGQGGELFF.

This clonotype was counted at least ten times. The chain employs TRBV7-6 and TRBJ2-3; 9 bases map to TRBD2. The CDR3 loop spans 15 amino acids. Germline trimming cut 5 bases from V and 5 bases from J; bases unmatched to any gene: 8. Germline-derived CDR1 and CDR2 are SGHVS and FNYEAQ. For the CDR3, the DNA is TGTGCCAGCAGCGCGGGGCTAGCGGGGTTAGATACGCAGTATTTT. As protein: CASSAGLAGLDTQYF.

This chain connects TRBV6-5 to TRBJ2-4; D perhaps matches TRBD2 (5 bases). Trimming removed 5 bases from V and 9 bases from J, with 17 bases in between. Germline CDR1 is MNHEY and CDR2 is SVGAGI. The CDR3 contains 14 residues. CDR3 amino acids: CASSERNLGSIQYF. The CDR3 DNA reads as TGTGCCAGCAGTGAGCGGAACTTGGGGTCCATTCAGTACTTC.

The sample holds a few counts of this clonotype. This chain links TRBV12-3 or TRBV12-4 with TRBJ2-1; possible D gene TRBD1, 5 bases. The CDR3 covers 15 residues. Trimming stripped 3 bases from V and 1 base from J, with 10 bases between. This chain's CDR3 is CASSFRALSYNEQFF. CDR3 DNA sequence: TGTGCCAGCAGTTTCAGGGCCCTGTCCTACAATGAGCAGTTCTTC.

This clonotype was observed a handful of times. The gene calls are TRBV2 and TRBJ2-1; the D gene is possibly TRBD2 (5 bases). The CDR3 covers 14 residues. Germline V gene data show CDR1 as SNHLY and CDR2 as FYNNEI. V was cut by 8 bases and J by 0 bases, with 11 bases left in between. The CDR3 sequence is CASDTGSSYNEQFF. CDR3 DNA: TGTGCCAGCGATACGGGGAGCTCCTACAATGAGCAGTTCTTC.

The genes are TRBV7-2 and TRBJ1-2; weak D call: TRBD1 (5 bases). The V gene lost 0 bases and the J gene lost 8 bases, with 13 bases spanning the gap. Germline CDR1 reads SGHTA; CDR2 reads FQGNSA. The CDR3 spans 14 residues. The CDR3 coding sequence is TGTGCCAGCAGCTTAGCACAGGTCGAAAGGGGCTACACCTTC. Encoded protein: CASSLAQVERGYTF.

This clonotype was counted ten times or more. The V and J genes are TRBV6-2 or TRBV6-3 and TRBJ2-2; 9 nucleotides align to TRBD1. Losses at the gene ends were 8 bases for V and 7 bases for J; bases not matched to a gene: 11. Germline V gene data show CDR1 as MNHEY and CDR2 as SVGEGT. The CDR3 extends over 15 amino acids. Here the CDR3 reads CASDRAGTGRGELFF. The DNA of the CDR3 is TGTGCCAGCGACAGGGCCGGGACAGGGCGCGGGGAGCTGTTTTTT.

This clonotype was counted many times. This chain connects TRBV5-6 to TRBJ2-6; D remains ambiguous. Trimming took off 0 bases at V and 3 bases at J, with 16 bases between the two ends. CDR3 length: 18 residues. CDR1 and CDR2 from the germline V gene are SGHDT and YYEEEE. The CDR3 spells CASSLALGESYGANVLTF. The CDR3 nucleotides are TGTGCCAGCAGCTTGGCCTTGGGTGAGTCATATGGGGCCAACGTCCTGACTTTC.

The chain is built from TRBV24-1 and TRBJ2-5; D may correspond to TRBD1 or TRBD2 (5 bases each). Deletions cut 1 base from V and 5 bases from J, with 7 bases between. The CDR3 has 13 residues. CDR1 KGHDR and CDR2 SFDVKD come from the germline V gene. The DNA of the CDR3 is TGTGCCACCAGTGATTTCGAGGGGGAGACCCAGTACTTC. As protein: CATSDFEGETQYF.

The table lists this clonotype with a few counts. The chain uses TRBV11-2 and TRBJ2-7; possible D gene TRBD1, 5 bases. The germline V gene encodes CDR1 SGHAT and CDR2 FQNNGV. The germline V and J ends were trimmed by 6 bases and 4 bases, with 13 bases remaining between them. The CDR3 contains 13 residues. Here the CDR3 reads CASSLGAGYEQYV. The DNA for the CDR3 is TGTGCCAGCAGTCTAGGGGCAGGATACGAGCAGTACGTC.